This TCR beta chain was sequenced during a study of pediatric ulcerative colitis. The assay was immunoSEQ multiplex PCR, and TCRdb's table has in-frame clones only and misses some. The sample shows more than 50,000 clones, 85% to 90% of them seen only once. The CDR3 spans 11 residues. The V gene lost 2 bases and the J gene lost 7 bases, with 5 bases spanning the gap. The germline gives CDR1 MDHEN, CDR2 SYDVKM. The chain carries TRBV28 and TRBJ2-5, with a possible D match to TRBD1 (5 bases). Sequencing used blood. The sequence derives from a boy younger than 18 who was a control in a study of pediatric ulcerative colitis. The CDR3 protein is CASSLRGTQYF. The CDR3 DNA reads as TGTGCCAGCAGTTTAAGGGGGACCCAGTACTTC.